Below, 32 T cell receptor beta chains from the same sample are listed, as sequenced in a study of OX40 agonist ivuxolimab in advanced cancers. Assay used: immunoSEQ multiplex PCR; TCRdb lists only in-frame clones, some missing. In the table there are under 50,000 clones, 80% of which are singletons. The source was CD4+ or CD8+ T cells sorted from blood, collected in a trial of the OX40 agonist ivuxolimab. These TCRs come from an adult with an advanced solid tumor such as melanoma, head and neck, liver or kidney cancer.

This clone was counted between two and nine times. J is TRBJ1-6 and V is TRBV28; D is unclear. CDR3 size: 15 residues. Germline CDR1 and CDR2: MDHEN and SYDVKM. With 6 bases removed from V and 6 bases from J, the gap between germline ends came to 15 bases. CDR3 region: CASSRRHVINSPLHF. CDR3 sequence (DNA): TGTGCCAGCAGCCGAAGACACGTGATTAATTCACCCCTCCACTTT.

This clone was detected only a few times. The CDR3 loop is CAWSVQSGNQPQHF. The CDR3 DNA is TGTGCCTGGAGTGTTCAGAGTGGCAATCAGCCCCAGCATTTT. The chain has TRBV30 and TRBJ1-5; unclear D gene. CDR1 GTSNPN and CDR2 SVGIG come from the germline V gene (reference sequence). Trimming stripped 0 bases from V and 2 bases from J, with 8 bases between. This CDR3 region has 14 residues.

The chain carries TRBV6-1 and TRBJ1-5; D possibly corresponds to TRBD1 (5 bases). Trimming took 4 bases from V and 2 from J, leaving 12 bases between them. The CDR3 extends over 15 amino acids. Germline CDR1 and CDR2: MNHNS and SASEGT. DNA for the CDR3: TGTGCCAGCAGTGTCGTCAGGGAGGGCAATCAGCCCCAGCATTTT. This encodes CASSVVREGNQPQHF.

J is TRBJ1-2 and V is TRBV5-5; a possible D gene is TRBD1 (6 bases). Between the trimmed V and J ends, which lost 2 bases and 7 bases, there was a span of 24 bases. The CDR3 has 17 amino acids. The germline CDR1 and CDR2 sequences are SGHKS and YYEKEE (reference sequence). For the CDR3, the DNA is TGTGCCAGCAGCTTTAGGGACACCCTTCAGCCCCTGGCTGGCTACACCTTC. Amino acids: CASSFRDTLQPLAGYTF.

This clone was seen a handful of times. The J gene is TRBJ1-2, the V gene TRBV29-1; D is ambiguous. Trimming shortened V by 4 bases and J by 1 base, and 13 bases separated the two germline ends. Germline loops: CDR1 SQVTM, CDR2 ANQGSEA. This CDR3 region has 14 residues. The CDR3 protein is CSVGGYRDNYGYTF. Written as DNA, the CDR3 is TGCAGCGTTGGTGGTTACAGAGATAACTATGGCTACACCTTC.

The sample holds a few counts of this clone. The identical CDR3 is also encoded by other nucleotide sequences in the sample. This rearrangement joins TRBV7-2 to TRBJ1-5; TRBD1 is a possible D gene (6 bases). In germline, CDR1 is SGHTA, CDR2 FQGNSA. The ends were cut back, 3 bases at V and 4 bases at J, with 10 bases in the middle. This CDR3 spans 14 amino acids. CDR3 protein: CASSFADSNQPQHF. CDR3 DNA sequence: TGTGCCAGCAGCTTCGCGGACAGTAATCAGCCCCAGCATTTT.

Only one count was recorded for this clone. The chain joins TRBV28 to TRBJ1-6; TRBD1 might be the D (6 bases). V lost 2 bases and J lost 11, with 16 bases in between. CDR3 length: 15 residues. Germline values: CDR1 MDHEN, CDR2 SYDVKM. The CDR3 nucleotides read TGTGCCAGCAGTTTACTTAATCAGGGGAATACACCCCTCCACTTT. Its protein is CASSLLNQGNTPLHF. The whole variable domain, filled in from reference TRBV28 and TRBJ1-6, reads DVKVTQSSRYLVKRTGEKVFLECVQDMDHENMFWYRQDPGLGLRLIYFSYDVKMKEKGDIPEGYSVSREKKERFSLILESASTNQTSMYLCASSLLNQGNTPLHFGNGTRLTVT.

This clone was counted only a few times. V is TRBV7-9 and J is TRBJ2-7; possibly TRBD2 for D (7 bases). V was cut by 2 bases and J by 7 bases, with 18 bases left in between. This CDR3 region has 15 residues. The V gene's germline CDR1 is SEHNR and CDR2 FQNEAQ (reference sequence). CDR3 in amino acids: CASSLRTGGAGEQYF. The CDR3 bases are TGTGCCAGCAGCTTACGGACGGGGGGCGCGGGTGAGCAGTACTTC.

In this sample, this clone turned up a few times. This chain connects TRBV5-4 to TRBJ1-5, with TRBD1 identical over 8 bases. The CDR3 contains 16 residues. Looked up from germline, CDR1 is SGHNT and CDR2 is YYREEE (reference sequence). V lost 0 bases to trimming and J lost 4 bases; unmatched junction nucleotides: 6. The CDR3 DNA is TGTGCCAGCAGCTTGGGACAGGGGCGGACGAATCAGCCCCAGCATTTT. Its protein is CASSLGQGRTNQPQHF.

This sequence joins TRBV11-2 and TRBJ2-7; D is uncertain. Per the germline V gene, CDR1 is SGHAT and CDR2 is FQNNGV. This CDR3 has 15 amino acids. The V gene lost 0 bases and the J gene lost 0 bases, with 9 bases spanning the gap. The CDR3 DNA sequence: TGTGCCAGCAGCTTAGAAGGCGGTAGCTCCTACGAGCAGTACTTC. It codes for CASSLEGGSSYEQYF.

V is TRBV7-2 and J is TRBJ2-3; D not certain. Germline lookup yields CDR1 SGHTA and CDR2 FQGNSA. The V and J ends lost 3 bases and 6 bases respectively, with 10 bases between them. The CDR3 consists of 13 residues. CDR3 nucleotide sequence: TGTGCCAGCAGCTTGGTTCAGATGGATACGCAGTATTTT. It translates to CASSLVQMDTQYF.

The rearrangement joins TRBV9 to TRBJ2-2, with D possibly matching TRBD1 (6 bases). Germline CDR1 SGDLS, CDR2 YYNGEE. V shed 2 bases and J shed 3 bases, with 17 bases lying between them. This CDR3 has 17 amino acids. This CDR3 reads CASSVLQGWRDTGELFF. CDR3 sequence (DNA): TGTGCCAGCAGCGTTCTACAGGGATGGCGAGACACCGGGGAGCTGTTTTTT.

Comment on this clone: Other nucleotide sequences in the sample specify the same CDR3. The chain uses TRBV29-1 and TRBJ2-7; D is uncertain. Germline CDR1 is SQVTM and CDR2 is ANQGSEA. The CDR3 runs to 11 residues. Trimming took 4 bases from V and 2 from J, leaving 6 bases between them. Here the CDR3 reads CSVGSAYEQYF. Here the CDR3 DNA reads TGCAGCGTTGGCAGCGCCTACGAGCAGTACTTC.

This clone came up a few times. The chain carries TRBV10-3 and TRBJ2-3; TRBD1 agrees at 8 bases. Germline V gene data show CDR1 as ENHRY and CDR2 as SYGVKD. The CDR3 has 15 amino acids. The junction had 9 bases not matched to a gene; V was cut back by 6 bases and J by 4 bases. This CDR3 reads CAISDRGRRSDTQYF. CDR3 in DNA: TGTGCCATCAGCGACAGGGGAAGGCGCTCAGATACGCAGTATTTT.

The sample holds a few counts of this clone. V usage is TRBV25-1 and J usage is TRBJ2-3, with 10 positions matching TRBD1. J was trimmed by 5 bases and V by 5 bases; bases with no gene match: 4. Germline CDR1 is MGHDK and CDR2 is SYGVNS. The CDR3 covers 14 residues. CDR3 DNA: TGTGCCAGCAGTAAAGGACAGGGGGTAGATACGCAGTATTTT. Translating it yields CASSKGQGVDTQYF.

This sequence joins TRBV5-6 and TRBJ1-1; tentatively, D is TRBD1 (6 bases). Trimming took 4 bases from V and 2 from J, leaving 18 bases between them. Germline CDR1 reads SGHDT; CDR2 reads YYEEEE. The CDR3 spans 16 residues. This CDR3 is CASSPALGAGNTEAFF. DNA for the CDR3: TGTGCCAGCAGCCCGGCCCTGGGGGCGGGTAACACTGAAGCTTTCTTT.

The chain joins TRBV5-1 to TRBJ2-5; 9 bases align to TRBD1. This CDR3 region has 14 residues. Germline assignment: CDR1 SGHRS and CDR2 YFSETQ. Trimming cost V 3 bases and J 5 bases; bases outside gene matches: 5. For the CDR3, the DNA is TGCGCCAGCAGCTGGGACAGGGCGCGGGAGACCCAGTACTTC. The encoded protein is CASSWDRARETQYF. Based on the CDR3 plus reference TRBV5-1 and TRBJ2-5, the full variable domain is KAGVTQTPRYLIKTRGQQVTLSCSPISGHRSVSWYQQTPGQGLQFLFEYFSETQRNKGNFPGRFSGRQFSNSRSEMNVSTLELGDSALYLCASSWDRARETQYFGPGTRLLVL.

CDR3 amino acids: CSVELTGGAYEQYF. CDR3 in DNA: TGCAGCGTTGAACTGACAGGAGGGGCCTACGAGCAGTACTTC. The chain has TRBV29-1 and TRBJ2-7; D possibly uses TRBD1 or TRBD2 (6 bases each). V was clipped by 2 bases and J by 2 bases, with 13 bases between them. Germline V gives CDR1 SQVTM, CDR2 ANQGSEA. The CDR3 is made up of 14 amino acids.

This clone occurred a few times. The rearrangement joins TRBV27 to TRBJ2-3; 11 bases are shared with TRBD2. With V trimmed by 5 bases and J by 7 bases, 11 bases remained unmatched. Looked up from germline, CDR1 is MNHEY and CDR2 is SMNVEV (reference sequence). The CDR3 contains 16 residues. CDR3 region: CASSALAGALRNTQYF. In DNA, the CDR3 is TGTGCCAGCAGTGCACTAGCGGGGGCTCTAAGGAATACGCAGTATTTT.

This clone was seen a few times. The CDR3 nucleotides are TGTGCCACCCTCCGGGACTGGGGCGGCGAGCAGTACTTC. Its protein is CATLRDWGGEQYF. The rearrangement joins TRBV6-1 to TRBJ2-7, with D perhaps TRBD2 (6 bases). V was trimmed by 10 bases and J by 6 bases, leaving 19 bases between them. Looked up from germline, CDR1 is MNHNS and CDR2 is SASEGT. The CDR3 runs 13 residues.

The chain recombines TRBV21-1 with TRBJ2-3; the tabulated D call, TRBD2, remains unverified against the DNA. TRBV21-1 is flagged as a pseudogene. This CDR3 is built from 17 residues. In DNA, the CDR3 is TGTGCCAGCAGTTCTAGCGGGAGGGGAAAGCAGAGAGATACGCAGTATTTT. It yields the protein CASSSSGRGKQRDTQYF.

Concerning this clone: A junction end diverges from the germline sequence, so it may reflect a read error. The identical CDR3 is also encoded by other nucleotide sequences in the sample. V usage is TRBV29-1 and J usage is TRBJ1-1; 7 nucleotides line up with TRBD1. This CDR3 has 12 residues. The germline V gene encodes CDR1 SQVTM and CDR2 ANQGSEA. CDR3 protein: CSAGQMNTEAFF. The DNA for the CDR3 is TGCAGCGCGGGACAGATGAACACTGAAGCCTTCTTT.

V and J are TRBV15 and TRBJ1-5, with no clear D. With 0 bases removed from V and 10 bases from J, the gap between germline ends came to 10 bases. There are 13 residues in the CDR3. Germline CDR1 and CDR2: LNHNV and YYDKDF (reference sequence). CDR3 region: CATSRDRVDPQHF. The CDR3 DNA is TGTGCCACCAGCAGAGATCGGGTGGATCCCCAGCATTTT. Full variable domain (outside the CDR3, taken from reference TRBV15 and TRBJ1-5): DAMVIQNPRYQVTQFGKPVTLSCSQTLNHNVMYWYQQKSSQAPKLLFHYYDKDFNNEADTPDNFQSRRPNTSFCFLDIRSPGLGDTAMYLCATSRDRVDPQHFGDGTRLSIL.

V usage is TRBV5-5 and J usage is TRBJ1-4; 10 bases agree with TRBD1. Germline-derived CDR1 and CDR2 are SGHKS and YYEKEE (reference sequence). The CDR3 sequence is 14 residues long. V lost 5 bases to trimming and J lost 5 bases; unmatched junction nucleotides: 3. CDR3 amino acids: CASRGTGVNEKLFF. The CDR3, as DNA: TGTGCCAGCAGGGGGACAGGGGTAAATGAAAAACTGTTTTTT.

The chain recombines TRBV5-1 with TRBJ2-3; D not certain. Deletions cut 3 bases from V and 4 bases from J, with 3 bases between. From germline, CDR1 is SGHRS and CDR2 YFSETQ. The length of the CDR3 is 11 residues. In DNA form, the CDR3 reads TGCGCCAGCAGCTGGTCAGATACGCAGTATTTT. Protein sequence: CASSWSDTQYF.

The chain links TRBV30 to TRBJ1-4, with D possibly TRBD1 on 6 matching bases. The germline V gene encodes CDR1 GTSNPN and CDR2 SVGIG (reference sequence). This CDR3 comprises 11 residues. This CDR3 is CKGGGVEKLFF. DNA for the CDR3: TGTAAGGGGGGGGGCGTCGAAAAACTGTTTTTT.

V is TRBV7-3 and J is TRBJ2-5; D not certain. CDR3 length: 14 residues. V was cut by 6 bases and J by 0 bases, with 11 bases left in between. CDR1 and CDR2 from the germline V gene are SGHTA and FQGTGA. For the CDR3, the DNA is TGTGCCAGCAGGGACCAGGAGTACCAAGAGACCCAGTACTTC. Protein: CASRDQEYQETQYF.

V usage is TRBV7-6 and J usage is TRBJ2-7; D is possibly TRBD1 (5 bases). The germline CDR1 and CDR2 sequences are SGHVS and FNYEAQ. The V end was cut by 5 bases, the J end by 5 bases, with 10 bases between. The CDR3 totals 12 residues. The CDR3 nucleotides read TGTGCCAGCAGCGCTAACAGGAACGAGCAGTACTTC. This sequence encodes CASSANRNEQYF.

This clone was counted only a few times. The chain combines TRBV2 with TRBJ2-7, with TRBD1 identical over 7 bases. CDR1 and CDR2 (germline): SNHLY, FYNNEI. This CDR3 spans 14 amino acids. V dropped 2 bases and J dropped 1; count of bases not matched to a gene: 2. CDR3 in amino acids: CASSEQGESYEQYF. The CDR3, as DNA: TGTGCCAGCAGTGAACAGGGGGAGTCCTACGAGCAGTACTTC.

This CDR3 is CASSLMTGGYTF. The DNA for the CDR3 is TGTGCCAGCAGTTTGATGACGGGGGGCTACACCTTC. The J gene is TRBJ1-2, the V gene TRBV28, with D uncertain. The length of the CDR3 is 12 residues. The V end was cut by 3 bases, the J end by 8 bases, with 10 bases between. CDR1 is MDHEN, CDR2 SYDVKM, per germline.

CDR3 region: CATSRDNAGREGYTF. As DNA, the CDR3 is TGTGCCACCAGCAGAGATAACGCAGGGAGGGAGGGCTACACCTTC. The V and J genes are TRBV15 and TRBJ1-2; a weak D match, TRBD1 (5 bases). CDR3 length equals 15 residues. Germline V gene data show CDR1 as LNHNV and CDR2 as YYDKDF (reference sequence). V gave up 0 bases and J gave up 8 bases, with 16 bases separating them. Using reference TRBV15 and TRBJ1-2 for the parts outside the CDR3, the full variable domain is DAMVIQNPRYQVTQFGKPVTLSCSQTLNHNVMYWYQQKSSQAPKLLFHYYDKDFNNEADTPDNFQSRRPNTSFCFLDIRSPGLGDTAMYLCATSRDNAGREGYTFGSGTRLTVV.

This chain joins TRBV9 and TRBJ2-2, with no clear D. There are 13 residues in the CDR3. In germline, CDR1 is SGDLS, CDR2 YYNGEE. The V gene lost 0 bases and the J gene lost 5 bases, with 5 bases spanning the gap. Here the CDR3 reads CASSVGVTGELFF. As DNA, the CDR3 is TGTGCCAGCAGCGTAGGGGTGACCGGGGAGCTGTTTTTT.